A selection of T cell receptor beta chains follows, all from one sample in a study of radiotherapy plus CTLA-4 blockade in lung cancer. Clones were sequenced by immunoSEQ multiplex PCR, and TCRdb holds only the in-frame ones, with some missing. The sample includes fewer than 75,000 clones, around 87% of them seen just once. Specimen: peripheral blood, collected from a patient treated with radiotherapy plus ipilimumab. The receptor source for this set is a human donor with non-small cell lung cancer that progressed on radiotherapy plus ipilimumab. CDR3s include the opening cysteine and the closing phenylalanine or tryptophan. D genes are given only for firm matches. Some rows mark clone size as missing; the rest say once, few, many or name a class of expanded clone.

>.|.|TRBV2|TRBJ2-4
CASRGYLAKNIQYF
TGTGCCAGCAGGGGGTACCTAGCCAAAAACATTCAGTACTTC
>.|TRBD2|TRBV2|TRBJ2-7
CASSAGTRIYEQYF
TGTGCCAGCAGTGCCGGGACTAGAATCTACGAGCAGTACTTC
>.|TRBD2|TRBV7-7|TRBJ2-3
CASSLAGGPSDTQYF
TGTGCTAGCAGCTTAGCGGGAGGGCCGTCAGATACGCAGTATTTT
>.|TRBD1|TRBV6-5|TRBJ2-3
CASSHRDRDTDTQYF
TGTGCCAGCAGTCACCGGGACAGAGACACAGATACGCAGTATTTT
>.|TRBD1|TRBV28|TRBJ1-2
CASSIDRGLDYGYTF
TGTGCCAGCAGTATCGACAGGGGGTTGGACTATGGCTACACCTTC
>.|.|TRBV6-5|TRBJ2-5
CASSYSGAEETQYF
TGTGCCAGCAGTTACTCGGGAGCAGAAGAGACCCAGTACTTC
>.|.|TRBV14|TRBJ2-3
CASSQEGPRTDTQYF
TGTGCCAGCAGCCAAGAGGGCCCGCGCACAGATACGCAGTATTTT
>.|TRBD1|TRBV5-1|TRBJ2-1
CASSSSGGSTNEQFF
TGCGCCAGCAGCTCGTCAGGGGGCTCAACCAATGAGCAGTTCTTC
>.|.|TRBV6-5|TRBJ1-1
CASSVTGRTEAFF
TGTGCCAGCAGCGTAACAGGGCGGACCGAAGCTTTCTTT
>.|.|TRBV5-1|TRBJ2-2
CASSLDSTNTGELFF
TGCGCCAGCAGCTTGGACAGTACGAACACCGGGGAGCTGTTTTTT
>.|TRBD2|TRBV9|TRBJ2-5
CASSVGERASGMETQYF
TGTGCCAGCAGCGTAGGGGAGCGGGCTAGCGGGATGGAGACCCAGTACTTC
>.|.|TRBV9|TRBJ2-3
CASSVGTSNTDTQYF
TGTGCCAGCAGCGTAGGGACCTCTAACACAGATACGCAGTATTTT
>.|.|TRBV6-5|TRBJ1-1
CASRSTGEAFF
TGTGCCAGCAGGAGCACCGGCGAAGCTTTCTTT
>.|TRBD2|TRBV11-2|TRBJ2-7
CASSLPAIFAGAYEQYF
TGTGCCAGCAGCTTACCCGCAATCTTTGCGGGAGCTTACGAGCAGTACTTC
>.|TRBD2|TRBV6-4|TRBJ2-1
CASSDTSGSYNEQFF
TGTGCCAGCAGTGACACTAGCGGGAGTTACAATGAGCAGTTCTTC
>few|.|TRBV5-1|TRBJ2-3
CASSWGDRQPTQYF
TGCGCCAGCAGCTGGGGGGACAGACAACCTACGCAGTATTTT
>few|.|TRBV27|TRBJ1-5
CASSLEPSNQPQHF
TGTGCCAGCAGTTTAGAGCCTAGCAATCAGCCCCAGCATTTT
>.|.|TRBV7-2|TRBJ2-1
CASSLVDINEQFF
TGTGCCAGCAGCTTAGTCGACATTAATGAGCAGTTCTTC
>.|.|TRBV5-1|TRBJ2-7
CASSFVERLYDEQYF
TGCGCCAGCAGCTTTGTAGAGAGACTATACGACGAGCAGTACTTC
>.|.|TRBV5-1|TRBJ2-2
CASSFGATGELFF
TGCGCCAGCAGCTTCGGGGCGACCGGGGAGCTGTTTTTT
>.|TRBD1|TRBV28|TRBJ1-2
CASSLRTGDNYGHTF
TGTGCCAGCAGTCTCAGGACAGGGGATAACTATGGCCACACCTTC
>.|.|TRBV15|TRBJ1-5
CATSRDFSLSGNQPQHF
TGTGCCACCAGCAGAGATTTCTCGCTGAGTGGCAATCAGCCCCAGCATTTT
>once|.|TRBV2|TRBJ1-1
CASSPTGTEAFF
TGTGCCAGCAGCCCAACAGGGACTGAAGCTTTCTTT
>.|TRBD2|TRBV30|TRBJ2-1
CAWIPGTSPFNEQFF
TGTGCCTGGATACCCGGGACTAGCCCGTTCAATGAGCAGTTCTTC
>.|TRBD2|TRBV18|TRBJ2-1
CASSLGLAGIGNEQFF
TGTGCCAGCTCACTAGGACTAGCGGGAATCGGCAATGAGCAGTTCTTC
>.|.|TRBV9|TRBJ2-7
CASSVAGSRGEQYF
TGTGCCAGCAGCGTAGCGGGATCCCGGGGCGAGCAGTACTTC
>.|.|TRBV23-1|TRBJ2-7
CASSQFSRVSYEQYF
TGCGCCAGCAGTCAATTCTCCAGGGTCTCCTACGAGCAGTACTTC
>.|.|TRBV14|TRBJ1-2
CASSPLPGRSINYGYTF
TGTGCCAGCAGCCCCCTACCCGGCAGAAGTATTAACTATGGCTACACCTTC
>.|TRBD1|TRBV9|TRBJ2-1
CASSVGEGTGDHEQFF
TGTGCCAGCAGCGTAGGTGAGGGGACAGGGGACCATGAGCAGTTCTTC
>.|.|TRBV5-1|TRBJ2-3
CASSLGSFTDTQYF
TGCGCCAGCAGCCTCGGGTCTTTCACAGATACGCAGTATTTT
>.|TRBD1|TRBV28|TRBJ2-7
CASSLGETGFLEQYF
TGTGCCAGCAGTTTAGGGGAGACAGGGTTTCTCGAGCAGTACTTC
>.|TRBD2|TRBV7-9|TRBJ2-3
CASSSRWGGLDTDTQYF
TGTGCCAGCAGCTCCAGATGGGGAGGGCTTGACACAGATACGCAGTATTTT
>.|.|TRBV5-4|TRBJ2-3
CASSLFSSTDTQYF
TGTGCCAGCAGCTTGTTTTCTAGCACAGATACGCAGTATTTT
>.|TRBD2|TRBV30|TRBJ2-2
CAWSQGGREAGELFF
TGTGCCTGGAGTCAGGGCGGGAGGGAGGCCGGGGAGCTGTTTTTT
>.|.|TRBV10-3|TRBJ2-1
CAISEPSRAYNEQFF
TGTGCCATCAGTGAGCCCTCGCGGGCGTACAATGAGCAGTTCTTC
>.|TRBD1|TRBV6-1|TRBJ1-5
CASRQTGANQPQHF
TGTGCCAGCAGGCAGACAGGGGCCAATCAGCCCCAGCATTTT
>.|.|TRBV6-5|TRBJ1-1
CASSYSSPQNTEAFF
TGTGCCAGCAGTTACTCGAGCCCCCAAAACACTGAAGCTTTCTTT
>.|TRBD2|TRBV18|TRBJ2-7
CASSPGTSGRMYEQYF
TGTGCCAGCTCACCAGGGACTAGCGGGAGGATGTACGAGCAGTACTTC
>.|TRBD2|TRBV6-1|TRBJ2-5
CASSGLAGGQETQYF
TGTGCCAGCAGTGGACTAGCGGGAGGGCAAGAGACCCAGTACTTC
>.|.|TRBV2|TRBJ1-3
CASSGIGNTIYF
TGTGCCAGCAGTGGAATAGGAAACACCATATATTTT
>few|.|TRBV9|TRBJ1-5
CASSAEGVFSQPQHF
TGTGCCAGCAGCGCGGAGGGCGTCTTCTCTCAGCCCCAGCATTTT
>.|.|TRBV7-2|TRBJ1-5
CASSPWGVGNQPQHF
TGTGCCAGCAGCCCCTGGGGGGTCGGCAATCAGCCCCAGCATTTT
>.|TRBD1|TRBV5-1|TRBJ2-1
CASSSGDRGRNHEQFF
TGCGCCAGCAGCTCGGGGGACAGGGGGCGCAATCATGAGCAGTTCTTC
>few|TRBD2|TRBV4-1|TRBJ2-1
CASSQDRASGRNEQFF
TGCGCCAGCAGCCAAGATAGGGCTAGCGGGAGGAATGAGCAGTTCTTC
>.|TRBD1|TRBV5-1|TRBJ2-5
CASSLTGQGETQYF
TGCGCCAGCAGCCTAACGGGACAGGGAGAGACCCAGTACTTC
>.|TRBD2|TRBV5-6|TRBJ2-3
CASSSGLAGSTSTDTQYF
TGTGCCAGCAGTTCGGGACTAGCGGGCTCTACTAGCACAGATACGCAGTATTTT
>.|.|TRBV30|TRBJ1-1
CAWSSGRNTEAFF
TGTGCCTGGAGTTCGGGGCGGAACACTGAAGCTTTCTTT
>.|.|TRBV7-9|TRBJ2-5
CASSSSSGVETQYF
TGTGCCAGCAGCTCCTCATCAGGGGTGGAGACCCAGTACTTC
>.|.|TRBV30|TRBJ2-2
CAWSRESTGELFF
TGTGCCTGGAGTCGTGAGAGCACCGGGGAGCTGTTTTTT
>.|TRBD1|TRBV30|TRBJ1-5
CAWSFGQGNNQPQHF
TGTGCCTGGAGTTTCGGACAGGGTAACAATCAGCCCCAGCATTTT
>.|.|TRBV2|TRBJ1-1
CASSEGRANTEAFF
TGTGCCAGCAGTGAGGGCAGGGCGAACACTGAAGCTTTCTTT
>.|.|TRBV5-1|TRBJ1-1
CASSTGTHGNTEAFF
TGCGCCAGCAGCACTGGGACGCACGGGAACACTGAAGCTTTCTTT
>.|.|TRBV5-4|TRBJ2-1
CASSLVGSGPYNEQFF
TGTGCCAGCAGCTTGGTCGGTAGCGGACCTTACAATGAGCAGTTCTTC